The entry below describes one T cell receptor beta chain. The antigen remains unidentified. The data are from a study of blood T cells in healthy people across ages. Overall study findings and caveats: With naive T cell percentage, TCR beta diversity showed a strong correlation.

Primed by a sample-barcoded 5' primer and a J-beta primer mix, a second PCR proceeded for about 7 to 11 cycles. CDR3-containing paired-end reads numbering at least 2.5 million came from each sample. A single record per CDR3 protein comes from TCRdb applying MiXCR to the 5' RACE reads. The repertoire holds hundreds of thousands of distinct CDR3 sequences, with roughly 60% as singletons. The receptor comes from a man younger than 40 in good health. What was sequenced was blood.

The chain's CDR3 is CASRGAGGYGYTF. Written as DNA, the CDR3 is TGTGCCTCCAGAGGGGCAGGGGGCTATGGCTACACCTTC. The chain has TRBV10-3 and TRBJ1-2; 7 bases are shared with TRBD1. CDR3 length: 13 residues. Trimming cost V 11 bases and J 4 bases; bases outside gene matches: 10. Per the germline V gene, CDR1 is ENHRY and CDR2 is SYGVKD.